This TCR beta chain was recorded in a study of OX40 agonist ivuxolimab in advanced cancers. Study-level background: Enrollees could have had prior anti-PD-1, anti-PD-L1 or anti-CTLA-4 therapy, which approximately 40% had received.

Using immunoSEQ multiplex PCR, the repertoire was profiled, and TCRdb retains in-frame clones only, with some absent. The sample includes over 55,000 clones, roughly nine tenths seen only once; the top ten take more than 0.85%. Patients with autoimmune history or systemic immunosuppression were excluded. The CDR3 has 15 residues. V was cut by 1 base and J by 1 base, with 7 bases left in between. The V gene's germline CDR1 is SGHAT and CDR2 FQNNGV. The sample here was CD4+ or CD8+ T cells sorted from blood, taken in a trial of the OX40 agonist ivuxolimab. V gene TRBV11-2 combines with J gene TRBJ2-2; tentatively, D is TRBD2 (5 bases). This TCR was recovered from an adult with an advanced solid tumor such as melanoma, head and neck, liver or kidney cancer. The CDR3 coding sequence is TGTGCCAGCAGCTTAGCTAGCTTGAACACCGGGGAGCTGTTTTTT. Translating gives CASSLASLNTGELFF.